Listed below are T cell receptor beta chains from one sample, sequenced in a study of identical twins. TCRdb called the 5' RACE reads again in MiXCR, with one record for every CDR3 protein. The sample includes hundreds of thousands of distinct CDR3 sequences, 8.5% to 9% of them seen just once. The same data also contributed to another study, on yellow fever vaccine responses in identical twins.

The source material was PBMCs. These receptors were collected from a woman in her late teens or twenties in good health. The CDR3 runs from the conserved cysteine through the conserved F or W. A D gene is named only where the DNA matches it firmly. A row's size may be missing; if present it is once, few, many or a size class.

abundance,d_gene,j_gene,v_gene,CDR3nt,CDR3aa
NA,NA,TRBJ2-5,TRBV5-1,TGCGCCAGCAGCTCCGAACAGGAACAAGAGACCCAGTACTTC,CASSSEQEQETQYF
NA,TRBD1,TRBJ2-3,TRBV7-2,TGTGCCAGCAGCCGACAGGGACAGGATACGCAGTATTTT,CASSRQGQDTQYF
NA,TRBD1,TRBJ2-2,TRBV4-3,TGCGCCAGCAGCCAAGATGGTGCGACAGGGTTAGTGGCCGGGGAGCTGTTTTTT,CASSQDGATGLVAGELFF
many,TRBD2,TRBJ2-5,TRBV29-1,TGCAGCGTTCCAATGACTAGCGGGAAGGAGTACTTC,CSVPMTSGKEYF
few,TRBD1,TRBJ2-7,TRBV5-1,TGCGCCAGCAGCTTGGCCATAAAGACAGGGGGCTCAACCTACGAGCAGTACTTC,CASSLAIKTGGSTYEQYF
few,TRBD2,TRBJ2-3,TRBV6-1,TGTGCCAGCATATTGACTAGCGGACTCACAGATACGCAGTATTTT,CASILTSGLTDTQYF
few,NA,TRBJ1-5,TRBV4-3,TGCGCCAGCAGCCAAAACAGGTTCAGCAATCAGCCCCAGCATTTT,CASSQNRFSNQPQHF
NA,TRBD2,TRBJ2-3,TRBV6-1,TGTGCCAGCAGTCCCAAGACTCTAGCGGGGGGGCCGGATACGCAGTATTTT,CASSPKTLAGGPDTQYF
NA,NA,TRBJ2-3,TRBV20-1,TGCAGTGCTAGTGCTTTAGGAGGACCCAGCACAGATACGCAGTATTTT,CSASALGGPSTDTQYF
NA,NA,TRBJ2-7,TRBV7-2,TGTGCCAGCACCTTGACGCAGGCTAGCTCCTACGAGCAGTACTTC,CASTLTQASSYEQYF
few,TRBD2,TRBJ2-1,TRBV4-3,TGCGCCAGCAGCCTCTTAGGGAGCGGGAGCTACAATGAGCAGTTCTTC,CASSLLGSGSYNEQFF
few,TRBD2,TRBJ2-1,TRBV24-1,TGTGCCACCGCGACTAGCGGGACAACCAATGAGCAGTTCTTC,CATATSGTTNEQFF
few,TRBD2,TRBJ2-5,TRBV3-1,TGTGCCAGCAGGCGGGGACTAACCGAGACCCAGTACTTC,CASRRGLTETQYF
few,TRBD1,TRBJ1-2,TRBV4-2,TGTGCCAGCAGCCGCGGGACAGAGGATGGCTACACCTTC,CASSRGTEDGYTF
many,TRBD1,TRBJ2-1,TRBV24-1,TGTGCCACCAGTGACCCTACAGGGGGCCCCTCCTACAATGAGCAGTTCTTC,CATSDPTGGPSYNEQFF
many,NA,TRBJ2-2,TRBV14,TGTGCCAGCAGCCAGCTCCACGCGAACACCGGGGAGCTGTTTTTT,CASSQLHANTGELFF
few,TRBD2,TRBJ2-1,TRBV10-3,TGTGCCATCCGATCTAGCGGGGTAAACAATGAGCAGTTCTTC,CAIRSSGVNNEQFF
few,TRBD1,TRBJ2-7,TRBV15,TGTGCCACCAGCAACTATCTCGACAGGGACCACGAGCAGTACTTC,CATSNYLDRDHEQYF
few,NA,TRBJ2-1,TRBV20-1,TGCAGTGCCCTAGTCCAAGGAGCGCGAGGTTCCCGTTACAATGAGCAGTTCTTC,CSALVQGARGSRYNEQFF
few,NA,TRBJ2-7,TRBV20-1,TGCAGTGCTCTAGACCCTCCCCGGCAGTACTTC,CSALDPPRQYF
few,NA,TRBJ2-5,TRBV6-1,TGTGCCAGCAGTGAACAGGGGGGATGGGAGACCCAGTACTTC,CASSEQGGWETQYF
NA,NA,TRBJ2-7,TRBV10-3,TGTGCCATCAGTGAGTCTGCACACCTTGGCGAGCAGTACTTC,CAISESAHLGEQYF
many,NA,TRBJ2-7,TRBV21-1,TGTGCCAGCAGCAAACGGGTTCGCAGAACCTACGAGCAGTACTTC,CASSKRVRRTYEQYF
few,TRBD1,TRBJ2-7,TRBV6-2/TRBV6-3,TGTGCCAGCAGTGAGACAGGGTCCTGGAATTACGAGCAGTACTTC,CASSETGSWNYEQYF